Sequencing of this TCR beta chain was carried out in a study of blood T cell repertoires in COVID-19. Original analysis: Counts of nucleated cells, estimated from reference gene primer amplification, were obtained. Method: immunoSEQ multiplex PCR; TCRdb's copy keeps in-frame clones and lacks some. V and J calls and clone size are copied from that table; D and trimming were computed from the DNA. This sample has about half a million clones, with around 85% found just once. The table lists this clone with a few counts. The CDR3 extends over 15 amino acids. V was pared by 7 bases and J by 8 bases, with 10 bases of the junction left unmatched. The germline CDR1 and CDR2 sequences are LGHNT and FRNRAP.

The clonotype originates from a human donor in a cohort sampled during active COVID-19. This chain uses TRBV12-5 with TRBJ1-6; 8 bases agree with TRBD1. Specimen: peripheral blood. The CDR3 spells CASALAGTGYSPLHF. CDR3 DNA: TGTGCTAGTGCCCTCGCTGGGACAGGATATTCACCCCTCCACTTT. The full variable domain, completed using reference TRBV12-5 and TRBJ1-6, is DARVTQTPRHKVTEMGQEVTMRCQPILGHNTVFWYRQTMMQGLELLAYFRNRAPLDDSGMPKDRFSAEMPDATLATLKIQPSEPRDSAVYFCASALAGTGYSPLHFGNGTRLTVT.